What follows are 4 T cell receptor beta chains derived from one specimen sequenced in a study of technical replicates of blood from several donors. This table comes from immunoSEQ multiplex PCR, and its TCRdb copy is limited to in-frame clones, with some not included. Of tens of thousands of clones in the sample, about nine tenths were seen once. Source material: T cells isolated from PBMCs. All receptors come from a human donor in good health. Some clones in this sample may be carry-over from other donors' samples.

This chain links TRBV29-1 with TRBJ1-1; 7 bases agree with TRBD1. Germline-derived CDR1 and CDR2 are SQVTM and ANQGSEA. The junction had 5 bases not matched to a gene; V was cut back by 5 bases and J by 5 bases. The CDR3 has 12 amino acids. The CDR3 loop is CSVYRGGTEAFF. The CDR3 DNA is TGCAGCGTTTACAGGGGCGGGACTGAAGCTTTCTTT.

The chain couples TRBV2 to TRBJ1-2; maybe TRBD1 (6 bases). From germline, CDR1 is SNHLY and CDR2 FYNNEI. This CDR3 is built from 12 residues. Trimming shortened V by 10 bases and J by 13 bases, and 22 bases separated the two germline ends. CDR3 amino acids: CATHRQAGVGTF. In nucleotides, the CDR3 is TGTGCCACTCACCGACAGGCTGGGGTGGGCACCTTC.

The chain has TRBV7-9 and TRBJ2-6, with TRBD1 identical over 9 bases. This CDR3 spans 19 amino acids. Trimming at V came to 5 bases and at J to 5 bases, leaving 16 bases not matched to a gene. Germline loops: CDR1 SEHNR, CDR2 FQNEAQ (reference sequence). The CDR3 DNA reads TGTGCCAGCAGCCCCCGTGAGCGGACAGGGGAAGGCTGGGCCAACGTCCTGACTTTC. It translates to CASSPRERTGEGWANVLTF. Full variable domain (remainder filled in from reference TRBV7-9 and TRBJ2-6): DTGVSQNPRHKITKRGQNVTFRCDPISEHNRLYWYRQTLGQGPEFLTYFQNEAQLEKSRLLSDRFSAERPKGSFSTLEIQRTEQGDSAMYLCASSPRERTGEGWANVLTFGAGSRLTVL.

This clone was seen just once. CDR3 loop: CASSLPKLAVRTGELFF. The CDR3 DNA reads as TGTGCCAGCAGCTTACCTAAGCTAGCGGTCCGAACCGGGGAGCTGTTTTTT. V and J are TRBV7-8 and TRBJ2-2, with 7 bases aligning to TRBD2. The CDR3 spans 17 residues. V shed 2 bases, J shed 5 bases, and the junction held 11 bases outside the gene matches. The germline CDR1 and CDR2 sequences are SGHVS and FQNEAQ.